These T cell receptor beta chains were read from a single sample in a study of T cell responses to AZD1222 COVID-19 vaccine. The repertoire was sequenced with immunoSEQ multiplex PCR; TCRdb's copy has only in-frame clones and lacks some. This sample has 72,000 or so clones, with about 88% found just once. This material consisted of peripheral blood, taken on day 0 of AZD1222 vaccination. These receptors were collected from an adult in good health. CDR3s include the opening cysteine and the closing phenylalanine or tryptophan. Fields, in order: CDR3 protein, J gene, V gene.

cdr3_aa: CASSPRQGKEKLFF
j_call: TRBJ1-4
v_call: TRBV3-1/TRBV3-2

cdr3_aa: CASSQRGGPPNTEAFF
j_call: TRBJ1-1
v_call: TRBV28

cdr3_aa: CASSSRTGRNTEAFF
j_call: TRBJ1-1
v_call: TRBV6-5

cdr3_aa: CATQGNKGSGELFF
j_call: TRBJ2-2
v_call: TRBV6-5

cdr3_aa: CAWSQGTATNEKLFF
j_call: TRBJ1-4
v_call: TRBV30

cdr3_aa: CASSQERSQGGNQPQHF
j_call: TRBJ1-5
v_call: TRBV4-2

cdr3_aa: CASSFYGTTANTGELFF
j_call: TRBJ2-2
v_call: TRBV28

cdr3_aa: CASYKGHVENTIYF
j_call: TRBJ1-3
v_call: TRBV2

cdr3_aa: CASSQRTGGNTEAFF
j_call: TRBJ1-1
v_call: TRBV7-8

cdr3_aa: CASSLGRGGAVQFF
j_call: TRBJ2-1
v_call: TRBV5-1

cdr3_aa: CASSFGQVAEAFF
j_call: TRBJ1-1
v_call: TRBV7-6

cdr3_aa: CASNPGQLLEAFF
j_call: TRBJ1-1
v_call: TRBV2

cdr3_aa: CASSPTDRARPNYGYTF
j_call: TRBJ1-2
v_call: TRBV4-3

cdr3_aa: CASRAGELFF
j_call: TRBJ2-2
v_call: TRBV7-8

cdr3_aa: CASSLDPGASVDTQYF
j_call: TRBJ2-3
v_call: TRBV11-3

cdr3_aa: CASSRSTGEQPQHF
j_call: TRBJ1-5
v_call: TRBV7-9

cdr3_aa: CAWSVGGKETQYF
j_call: TRBJ2-5
v_call: TRBV30

cdr3_aa: CASSQVAGELFF
j_call: TRBJ2-2
v_call: TRBV3-1/TRBV3-2

cdr3_aa: CASIMDPTNEKLFF
j_call: TRBJ1-4
v_call: TRBV6-5

cdr3_aa: CASSLDGVTGELFF
j_call: TRBJ2-2
v_call: TRBV5-1

cdr3_aa: CASSPRGPHGYTF
j_call: TRBJ1-2
v_call: TRBV6-5

cdr3_aa: CASTEPGPSGGGYTF
j_call: TRBJ1-2
v_call: TRBV6-5

cdr3_aa: CASSIGTGSTASNQPQHF
j_call: TRBJ1-5
v_call: TRBV19

cdr3_aa: CASSPGPSTNEKLFF
j_call: TRBJ1-4
v_call: TRBV7-8

cdr3_aa: CSVCVVHQRETQYF
j_call: TRBJ2-5
v_call: TRBV29-1

cdr3_aa: CASSFRGSGTDTQYF
j_call: TRBJ2-3
v_call: TRBV11-3

cdr3_aa: CASIPWSSGAQFF
j_call: TRBJ2-1
v_call: TRBV7-9

cdr3_aa: CASSVHSLETQYF
j_call: TRBJ2-5
v_call: TRBV7-3

cdr3_aa: CASSLGQPYGYTF
j_call: TRBJ1-2
v_call: TRBV11-3

cdr3_aa: CASSLRGLNTEAFF
j_call: TRBJ1-1
v_call: TRBV6-5

cdr3_aa: CASSRGNTEAFF
j_call: TRBJ1-1
v_call: TRBV28

cdr3_aa: CASRERYLAKNIQYF
j_call: TRBJ2-4
v_call: TRBV2

cdr3_aa: CASSSVDGLNTGELFF
j_call: TRBJ2-2
v_call: TRBV4-2

cdr3_aa: CASSLASSGNTIYF
j_call: TRBJ1-3
v_call: TRBV5-1

cdr3_aa: CASIRTGNNEQFF
j_call: TRBJ2-1
v_call: TRBV19

cdr3_aa: CASSLALGSEQYF
j_call: TRBJ2-7
v_call: TRBV7-9

cdr3_aa: CARTVGLEDTQYF
j_call: TRBJ2-3
v_call: TRBV30

cdr3_aa: CASSPTENYGYTF
j_call: TRBJ1-2
v_call: TRBV6-5

cdr3_aa: CASSQALGQETQYF
j_call: TRBJ2-5
v_call: TRBV3-1/TRBV3-2

cdr3_aa: CASSLTGRQGPYNSPLHF
j_call: TRBJ1-6
v_call: TRBV11-2

cdr3_aa: CATKTGTNEKLFF
j_call: TRBJ1-4
v_call: TRBV19